Below are 5 T cell receptor beta chains sequenced from a single sample in a study of blood T cell repertoires in COVID-19. The table came from immunoSEQ multiplex PCR; TCRdb's copy has only in-frame clones and leaves some out. The sample shows approximately 100,000 clones, 80% to 90% of them seen only once. Input material: peripheral blood. The receptors here all came from a human donor in a cohort sampled during active COVID-19.

This chain links TRBV27 with TRBJ2-7, with 7 bases lining up with TRBD1. Germline CDR1 and CDR2: MNHEY and SMNVEV (reference sequence). V gave up 6 bases and J gave up 5 bases; unmatched junction bases: 16. The length of the CDR3 is 16 residues. CDR3 sequence reads: CASRLVNLGTANEQYF. The CDR3 nucleotides are TGTGCCAGCAGATTAGTGAACCTCGGGACAGCCAACGAGCAGTACTTC.

This rearrangement joins TRBV27 to TRBJ1-2, with 10 bases aligning to TRBD1. Trimming took 6 bases from V and 7 from J; bases not matched to a gene: 8. Per germline, CDR1 MNHEY and CDR2 SMNVEV (reference sequence). The CDR3 is 14 amino acids. The CDR3 DNA reads as TGTGCCAGCAGACCTCCGGGACAGGGGATTGGCTACACCTTC. Encoded protein: CASRPPGQGIGYTF.

The rearrangement links TRBV7-2 to TRBJ1-5; 10 bases agree with TRBD1. The V gene's germline CDR1 is SGHTA and CDR2 FQGNSA. V shed 5 bases, J shed 9 bases, and the junction held 10 bases outside the gene matches. The CDR3 sequence is 15 residues long. The CDR3 coding sequence is TGTGCCAGCAGCCCACACCGGGACAGGGGAATGCCCCAGCATTTT. It translates to CASSPHRDRGMPQHF.

The chain recombines TRBV6-5 with TRBJ1-2; D call uncertain. Deletions cut 7 bases from V and 8 bases from J, with 11 bases between. This CDR3 region has 11 residues. Germline CDR1 MNHEY, CDR2 SVGAGI. The CDR3 region is CASTEEGGYTF. The CDR3 DNA reads TGTGCCAGCACCGAAGAGGGCGGCTACACCTTC.

The gene calls are TRBV2 and TRBJ1-3; TRBD1 matches 9 bases. V lost 4 bases and J lost 3; bases outside the gene matches: 7. Germline values: CDR1 SNHLY, CDR2 FYNNEI. The length of the CDR3 is 16 residues. CDR3 region: CASSGDRVISGNTIYF. The CDR3 nucleotides read TGTGCCAGCAGTGGGGACAGGGTGATAAGTGGAAACACCATATATTTT. Filled out from reference TRBV2 and TRBJ1-3, the complete variable domain reads EPEVTQTPSHQVTQMGQEVILRCVPISNHLYFYWYRQILGQKVEFLVSFYNNEISEKSEIFDDQFSVERPDGSNFTLKIRSTKLEDSAMYFCASSGDRVISGNTIYFGEGSWLTVV.